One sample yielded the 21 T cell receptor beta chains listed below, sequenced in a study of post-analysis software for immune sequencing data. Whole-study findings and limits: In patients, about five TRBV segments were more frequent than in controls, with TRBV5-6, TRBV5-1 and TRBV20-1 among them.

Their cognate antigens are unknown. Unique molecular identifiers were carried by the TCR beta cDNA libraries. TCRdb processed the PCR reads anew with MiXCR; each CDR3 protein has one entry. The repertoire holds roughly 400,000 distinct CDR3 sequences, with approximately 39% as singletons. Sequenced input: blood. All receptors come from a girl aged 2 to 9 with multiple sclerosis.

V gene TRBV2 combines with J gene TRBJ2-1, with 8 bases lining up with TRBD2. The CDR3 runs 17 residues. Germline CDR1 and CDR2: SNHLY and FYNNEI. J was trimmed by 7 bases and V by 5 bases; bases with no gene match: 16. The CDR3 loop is CASSYSRSGSSWNEQFF. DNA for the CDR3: TGTGCCAGCAGTTATTCCAGAAGCGGGAGTAGTTGGAATGAGCAGTTCTTC.

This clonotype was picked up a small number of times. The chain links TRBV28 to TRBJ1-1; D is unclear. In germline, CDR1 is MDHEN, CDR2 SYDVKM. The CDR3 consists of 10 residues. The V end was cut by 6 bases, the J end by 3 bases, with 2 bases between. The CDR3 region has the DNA TGTGCCAGCAGGGACACTGAAGCTTTCTTT. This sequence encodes CASRDTEAFF.

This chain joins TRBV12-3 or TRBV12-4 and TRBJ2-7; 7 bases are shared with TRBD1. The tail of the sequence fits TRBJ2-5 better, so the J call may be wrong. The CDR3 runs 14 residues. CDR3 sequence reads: CASSFRFRGETQYF. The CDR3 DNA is TGTGCCAGCAGTTTCAGGTTCAGGGGGGAGACCCAGTACTTC.

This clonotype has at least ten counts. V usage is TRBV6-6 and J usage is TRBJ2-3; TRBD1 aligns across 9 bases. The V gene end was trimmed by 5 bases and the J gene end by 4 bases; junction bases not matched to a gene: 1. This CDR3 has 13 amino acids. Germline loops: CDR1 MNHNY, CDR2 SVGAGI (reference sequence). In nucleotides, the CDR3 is TGTGCCAGCAGTGGGACAGGGTCAGATACGCAGTATTTT. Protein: CASSGTGSDTQYF.

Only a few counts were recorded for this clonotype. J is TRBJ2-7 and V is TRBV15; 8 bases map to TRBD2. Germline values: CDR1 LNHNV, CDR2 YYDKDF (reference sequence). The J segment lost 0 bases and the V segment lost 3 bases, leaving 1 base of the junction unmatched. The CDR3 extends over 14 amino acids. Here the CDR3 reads CATSSGLASYEQYF. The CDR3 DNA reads TGTGCCACCAGCAGTGGACTAGCCTCCTACGAGCAGTACTTC.

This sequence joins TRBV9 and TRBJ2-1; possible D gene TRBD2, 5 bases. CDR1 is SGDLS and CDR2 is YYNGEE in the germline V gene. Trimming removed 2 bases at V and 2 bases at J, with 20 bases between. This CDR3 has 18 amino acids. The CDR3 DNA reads TGTGCCAGCAGCGTCCTCCCGAGGGTAATTGAGACCTACAATGAGCAGTTCTTC. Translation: CASSVLPRVIETYNEQFF.

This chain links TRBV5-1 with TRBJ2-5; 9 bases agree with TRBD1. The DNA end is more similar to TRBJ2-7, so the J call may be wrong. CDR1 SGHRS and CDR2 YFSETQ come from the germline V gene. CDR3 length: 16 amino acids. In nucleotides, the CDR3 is TGCGCCAGCAGCGTAAGCCTGGACAGGGGAGTCTCCGAGCAGTACTTC. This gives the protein CASSVSLDRGVSEQYF.

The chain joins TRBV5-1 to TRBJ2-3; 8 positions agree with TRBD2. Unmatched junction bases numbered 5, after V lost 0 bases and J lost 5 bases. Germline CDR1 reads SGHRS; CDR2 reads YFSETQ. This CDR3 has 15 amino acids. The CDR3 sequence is CASSLARGGIDTQYF. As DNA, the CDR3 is TGCGCCAGCAGCTTGGCCCGCGGGGGGATAGATACGCAGTATTTT.

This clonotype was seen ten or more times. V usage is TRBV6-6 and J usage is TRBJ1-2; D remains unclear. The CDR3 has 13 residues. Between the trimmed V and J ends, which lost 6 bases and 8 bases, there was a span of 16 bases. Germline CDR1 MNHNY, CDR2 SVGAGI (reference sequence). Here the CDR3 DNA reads TGTGCCAGCAGCGACAACGGGGAAGGGGGCTACACCTTC. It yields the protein CASSDNGEGGYTF.

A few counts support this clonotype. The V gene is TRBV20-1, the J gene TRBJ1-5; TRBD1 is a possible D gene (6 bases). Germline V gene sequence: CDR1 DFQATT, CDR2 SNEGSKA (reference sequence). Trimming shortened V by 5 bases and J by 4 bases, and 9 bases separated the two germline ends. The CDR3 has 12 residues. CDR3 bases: TGCAGTGCTGGGACACTTAATCAGCCCCAGCATTTT. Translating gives CSAGTLNQPQHF.

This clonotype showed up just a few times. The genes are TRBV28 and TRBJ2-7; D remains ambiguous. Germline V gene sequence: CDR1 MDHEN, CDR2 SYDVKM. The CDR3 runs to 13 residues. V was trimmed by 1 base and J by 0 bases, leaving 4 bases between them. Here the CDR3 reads CASSLYGSYEQYF. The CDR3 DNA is TGTGCCAGCAGTTTATATGGCTCCTACGAGCAGTACTTC.

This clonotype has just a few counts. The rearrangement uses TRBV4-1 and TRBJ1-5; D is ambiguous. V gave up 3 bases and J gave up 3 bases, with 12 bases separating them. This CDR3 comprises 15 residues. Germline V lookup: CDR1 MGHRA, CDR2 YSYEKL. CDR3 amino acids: CASSHSVNSNQPQHF. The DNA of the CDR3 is TGCGCCAGCAGCCACTCGGTCAACTCCAATCAGCCCCAGCATTTT.

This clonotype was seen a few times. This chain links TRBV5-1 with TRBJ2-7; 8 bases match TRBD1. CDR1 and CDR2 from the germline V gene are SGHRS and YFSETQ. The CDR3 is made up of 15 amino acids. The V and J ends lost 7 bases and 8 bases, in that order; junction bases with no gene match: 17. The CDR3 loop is CASGKEAGGYEKQYF. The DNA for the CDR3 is TGCGCCAGCGGGAAGGAGGCAGGGGGCTACGAAAAGCAGTACTTC.

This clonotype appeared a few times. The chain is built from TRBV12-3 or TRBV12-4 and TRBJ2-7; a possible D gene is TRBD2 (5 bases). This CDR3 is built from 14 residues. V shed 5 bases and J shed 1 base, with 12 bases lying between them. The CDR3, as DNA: TGTGCCAGCAGTGCCCCGGGGAGTTCCTACGAGCAGTACTTC. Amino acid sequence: CASSAPGSSYEQYF.

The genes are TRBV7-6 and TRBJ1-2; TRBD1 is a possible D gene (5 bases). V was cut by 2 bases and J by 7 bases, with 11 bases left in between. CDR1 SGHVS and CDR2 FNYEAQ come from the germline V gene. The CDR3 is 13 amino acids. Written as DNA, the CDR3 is TGTGCCAGCAGCTTACCCGGGACCGGTGGCTACACCTTC. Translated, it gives CASSLPGTGGYTF. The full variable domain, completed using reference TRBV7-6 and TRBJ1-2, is GAGVSQSPRYKVTKRGQDVALRCDPISGHVSLYWYRQALGQGPEFLTYFNYEAQQDKSGLPNDRFSAERPEGSISTLTIQRTEQRDSAMYRCASSLPGTGGYTFGSGTRLTVV.

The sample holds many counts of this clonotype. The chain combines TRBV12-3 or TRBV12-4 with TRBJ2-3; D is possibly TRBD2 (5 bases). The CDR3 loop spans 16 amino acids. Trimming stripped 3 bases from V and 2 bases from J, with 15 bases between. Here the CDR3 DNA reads TGTGCCAGCAGTTTTGAACTAGTATCCCCCACAGATACGCAGTATTTT. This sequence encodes CASSFELVSPTDTQYF.

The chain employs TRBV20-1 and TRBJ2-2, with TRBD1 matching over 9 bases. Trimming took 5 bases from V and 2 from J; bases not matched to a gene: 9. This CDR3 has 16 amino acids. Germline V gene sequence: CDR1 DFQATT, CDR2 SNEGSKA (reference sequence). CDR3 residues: CSAHAGTGYNTGELFF. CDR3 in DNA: TGCAGTGCTCATGCCGGGACAGGGTACAACACCGGGGAGCTGTTTTTT.

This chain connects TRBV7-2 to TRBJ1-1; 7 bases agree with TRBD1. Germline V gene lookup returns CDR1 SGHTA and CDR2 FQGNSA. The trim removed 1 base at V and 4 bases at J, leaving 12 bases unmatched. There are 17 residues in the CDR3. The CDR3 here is CASSLVRGRGGITEAFF. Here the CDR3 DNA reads TGTGCCAGCAGCTTAGTGAGGGGGCGCGGGGGCATCACTGAAGCTTTCTTT.

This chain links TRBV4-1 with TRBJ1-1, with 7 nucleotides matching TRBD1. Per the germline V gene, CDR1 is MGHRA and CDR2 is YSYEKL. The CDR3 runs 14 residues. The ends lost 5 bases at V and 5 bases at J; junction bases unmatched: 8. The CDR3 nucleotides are TGCGCCAGCAGCTCCAGAACAGGGGTGACTGAAGCTTTCTTT. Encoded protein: CASSSRTGVTEAFF.

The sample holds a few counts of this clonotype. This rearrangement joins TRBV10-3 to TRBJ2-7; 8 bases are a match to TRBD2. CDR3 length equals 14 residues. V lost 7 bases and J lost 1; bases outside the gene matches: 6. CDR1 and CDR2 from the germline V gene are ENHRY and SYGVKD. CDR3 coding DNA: TGTGCCATCACGCACGAGCGGGGGTCCTACGAGCAGTACTTC. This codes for CAITHERGSYEQYF.

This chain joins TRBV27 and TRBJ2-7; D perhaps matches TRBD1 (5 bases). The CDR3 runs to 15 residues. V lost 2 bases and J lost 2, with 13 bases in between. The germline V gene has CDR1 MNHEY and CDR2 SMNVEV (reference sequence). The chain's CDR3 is CASSLGPGLTYEQYF. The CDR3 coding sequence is TGTGCCAGCAGTTTAGGGCCAGGGTTGACCTACGAGCAGTACTTC.